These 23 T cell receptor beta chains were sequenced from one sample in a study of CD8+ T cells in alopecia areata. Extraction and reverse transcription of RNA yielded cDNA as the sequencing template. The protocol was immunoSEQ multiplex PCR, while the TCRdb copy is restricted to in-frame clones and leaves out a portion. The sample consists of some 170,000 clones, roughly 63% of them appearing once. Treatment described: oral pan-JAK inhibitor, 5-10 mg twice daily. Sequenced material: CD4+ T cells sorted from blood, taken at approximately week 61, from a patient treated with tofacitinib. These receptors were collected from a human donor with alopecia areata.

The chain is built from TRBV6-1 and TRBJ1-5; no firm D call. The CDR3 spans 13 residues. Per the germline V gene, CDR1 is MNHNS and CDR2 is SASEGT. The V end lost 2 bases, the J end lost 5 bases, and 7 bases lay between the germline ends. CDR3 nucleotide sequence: TGTGCCAGCAGTGAATTGCGAGATCAGCCCCAGCATTTT. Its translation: CASSELRDQPQHF.

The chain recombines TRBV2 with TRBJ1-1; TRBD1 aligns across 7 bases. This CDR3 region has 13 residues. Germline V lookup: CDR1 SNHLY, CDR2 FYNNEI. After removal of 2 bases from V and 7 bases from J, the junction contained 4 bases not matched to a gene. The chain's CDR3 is CASSENRDSEAFF. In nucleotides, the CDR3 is TGTGCCAGCAGTGAAAACCGGGACAGTGAAGCTTTCTTT.

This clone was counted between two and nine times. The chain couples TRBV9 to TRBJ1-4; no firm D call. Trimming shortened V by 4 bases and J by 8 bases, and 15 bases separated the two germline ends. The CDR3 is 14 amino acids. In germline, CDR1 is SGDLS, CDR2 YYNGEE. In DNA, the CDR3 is TGTGCCAGCAGCCTCACCCTGGTTCAGGAAAAACTGTTTTTT. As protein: CASSLTLVQEKLFF.

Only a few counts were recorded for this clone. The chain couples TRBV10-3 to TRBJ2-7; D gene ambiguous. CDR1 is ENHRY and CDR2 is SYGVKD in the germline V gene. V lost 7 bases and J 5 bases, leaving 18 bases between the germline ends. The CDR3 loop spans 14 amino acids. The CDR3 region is CAITPGRNVDEQYF. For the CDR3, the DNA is TGTGCCATCACCCCCGGGCGGAACGTTGACGAGCAGTACTTC.

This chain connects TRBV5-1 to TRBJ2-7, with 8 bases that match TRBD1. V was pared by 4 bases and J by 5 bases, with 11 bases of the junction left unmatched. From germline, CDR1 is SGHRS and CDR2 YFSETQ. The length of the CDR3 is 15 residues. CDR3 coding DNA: TGCGCCAGCAGCGAGGACAGGGTAGGATCCCACGAGCAGTACTTC. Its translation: CASSEDRVGSHEQYF.

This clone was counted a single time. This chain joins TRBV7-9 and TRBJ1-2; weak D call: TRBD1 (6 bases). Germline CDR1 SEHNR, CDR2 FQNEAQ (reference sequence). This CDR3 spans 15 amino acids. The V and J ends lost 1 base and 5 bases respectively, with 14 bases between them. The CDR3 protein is CASSLGRLQGYGYTF. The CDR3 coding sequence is TGTGCCAGCAGCTTAGGGAGGCTCCAGGGGTATGGCTACACCTTC.

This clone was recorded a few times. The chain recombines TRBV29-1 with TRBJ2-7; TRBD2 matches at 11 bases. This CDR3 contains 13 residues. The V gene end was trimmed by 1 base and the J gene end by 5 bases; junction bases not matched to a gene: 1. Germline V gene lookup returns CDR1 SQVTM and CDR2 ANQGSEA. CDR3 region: CSVEGLAGHEQYF. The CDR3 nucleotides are TGCAGCGTTGAAGGACTAGCGGGGCACGAGCAGTACTTC.

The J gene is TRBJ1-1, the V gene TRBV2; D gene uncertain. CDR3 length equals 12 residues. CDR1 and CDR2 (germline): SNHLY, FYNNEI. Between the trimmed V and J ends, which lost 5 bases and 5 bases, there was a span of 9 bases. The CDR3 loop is CASSNGRTEAFF. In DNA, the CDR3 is TGTGCCAGCAGTAACGGGCGGACTGAAGCTTTCTTT.

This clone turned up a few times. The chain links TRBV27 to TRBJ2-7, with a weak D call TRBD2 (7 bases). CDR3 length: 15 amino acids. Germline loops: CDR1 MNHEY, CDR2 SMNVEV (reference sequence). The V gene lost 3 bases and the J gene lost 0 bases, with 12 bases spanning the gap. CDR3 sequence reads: CASSLRRGGSYEQYF. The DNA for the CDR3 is TGTGCCAGCAGTTTGCGGAGGGGGGGCTCCTACGAGCAGTACTTC.

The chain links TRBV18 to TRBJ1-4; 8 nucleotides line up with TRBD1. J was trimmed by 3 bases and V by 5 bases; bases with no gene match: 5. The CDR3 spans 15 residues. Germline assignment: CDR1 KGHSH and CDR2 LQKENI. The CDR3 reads CASSADRGANEKLFF. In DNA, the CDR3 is TGTGCCAGCTCAGCTGACAGGGGTGCTAATGAAAAACTGTTTTTT.

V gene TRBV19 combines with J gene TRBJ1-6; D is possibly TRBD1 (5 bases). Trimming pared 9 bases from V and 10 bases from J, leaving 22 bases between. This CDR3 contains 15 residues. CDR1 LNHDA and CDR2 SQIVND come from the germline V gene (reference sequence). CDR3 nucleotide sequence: TGTGCCAGATCCCAGACCGGGACCTTAAGCTCACCCCTCCACTTT. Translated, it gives CARSQTGTLSSPLHF.

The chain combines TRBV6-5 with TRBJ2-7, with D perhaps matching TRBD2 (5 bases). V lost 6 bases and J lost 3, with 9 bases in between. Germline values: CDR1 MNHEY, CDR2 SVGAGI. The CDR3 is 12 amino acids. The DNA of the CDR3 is TGTGCCAGCAGCGGAGGCAGCTACGAGCAGTACTTC. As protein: CASSGGSYEQYF.

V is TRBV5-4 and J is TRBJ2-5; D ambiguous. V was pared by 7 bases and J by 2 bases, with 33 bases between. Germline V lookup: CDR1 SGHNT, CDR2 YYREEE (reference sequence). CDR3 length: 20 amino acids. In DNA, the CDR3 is TGTGCCAGCCTCCTGGAGCTAGATTCTCACCCCCTGCCTTGGCAAGAGACCCAGTACTTC. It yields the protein CASLLELDSHPLPWQETQYF.

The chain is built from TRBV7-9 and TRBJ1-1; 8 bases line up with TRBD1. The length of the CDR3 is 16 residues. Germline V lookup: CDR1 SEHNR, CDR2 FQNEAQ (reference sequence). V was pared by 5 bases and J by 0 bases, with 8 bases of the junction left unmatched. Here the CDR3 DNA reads TGTGCCAGCAGCCCCCGGACAGGGAACATGAACACTGAAGCTTTCTTT. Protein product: CASSPRTGNMNTEAFF.

DNA for the CDR3: TGTGCCAGCAGGCACGGAGAGACCCAGTACTTC. Amino acid sequence: CASRHGETQYF. The chain combines TRBV6-5 with TRBJ2-5; D ambiguous. Germline V CDR1 and CDR2: MNHEY, SVGAGI. The CDR3 runs to 11 residues. V was shortened by 6 bases and J by 4 bases, with 6 bases between the two germline ends.

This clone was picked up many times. CDR3 sequence: CSIADPEAFF. CDR3 DNA: TGCAGCATAGCGGATCCTGAAGCTTTCTTT. This sequence joins TRBV29-1 and TRBJ1-1; D is unclear. The CDR3 contains 10 residues. Germline V gene sequence: CDR1 SQVTM, CDR2 ANQGSEA. Between the trimmed V and J ends, which lost 8 bases and 6 bases, there was a span of 10 bases. The full variable domain, its missing parts supplied by reference TRBV29-1 and TRBJ1-1, is SAVISQKPSRDICQRGTSLTIQCQVDSQVTMMFWYRQQPGQSLTLIATANQGSEATYESGFVIDKFPISRPNLTFSTLTVSNMSPEDSSIYLCSIADPEAFFGQGTRLTVV.

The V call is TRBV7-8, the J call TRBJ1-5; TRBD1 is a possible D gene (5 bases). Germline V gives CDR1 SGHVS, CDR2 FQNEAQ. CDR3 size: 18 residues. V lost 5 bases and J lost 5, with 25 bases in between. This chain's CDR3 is CASSPYLRGVKQHQPQHF. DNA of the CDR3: TGTGCCAGCAGCCCATATCTTCGGGGGGTAAAGCAGCATCAGCCCCAGCATTTT.

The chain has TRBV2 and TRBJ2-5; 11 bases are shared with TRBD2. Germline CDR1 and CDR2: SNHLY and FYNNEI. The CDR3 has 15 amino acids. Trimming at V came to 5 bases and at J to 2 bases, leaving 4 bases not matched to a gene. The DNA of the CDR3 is TGTGCCAGCAGTCGTCTAGCGGGGGGACAAGAGACCCAGTACTTC. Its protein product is CASSRLAGGQETQYF.

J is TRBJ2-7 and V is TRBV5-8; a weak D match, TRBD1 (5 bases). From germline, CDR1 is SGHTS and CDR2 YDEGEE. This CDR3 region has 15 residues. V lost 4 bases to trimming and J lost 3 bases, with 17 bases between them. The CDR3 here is CASSPLGQGLYEQYF. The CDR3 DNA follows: TGTGCCAGCAGCCCACTGGGGCAGGGTCTCTACGAGCAGTACTTC.

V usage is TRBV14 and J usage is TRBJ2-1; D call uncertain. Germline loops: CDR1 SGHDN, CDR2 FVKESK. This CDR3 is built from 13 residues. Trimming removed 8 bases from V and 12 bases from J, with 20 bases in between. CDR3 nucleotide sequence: TGTGCCAGCGGGGTGGCTTCCGGAAGTGGGCAGTTCTTC. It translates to CASGVASGSGQFF.

In DNA, the CDR3 is TGCAGCGTTGCAGGGCCGGGTTATGAAGCTTTCTTT. It encodes CSVAGPGYEAFF. The chain links TRBV29-1 to TRBJ1-1; TRBD1 is a possible D gene (5 bases). CDR1 and CDR2 (germline): SQVTM, ANQGSEA. This CDR3 has 12 amino acids. V was clipped by 4 bases and J by 7 bases, with 13 bases between them.

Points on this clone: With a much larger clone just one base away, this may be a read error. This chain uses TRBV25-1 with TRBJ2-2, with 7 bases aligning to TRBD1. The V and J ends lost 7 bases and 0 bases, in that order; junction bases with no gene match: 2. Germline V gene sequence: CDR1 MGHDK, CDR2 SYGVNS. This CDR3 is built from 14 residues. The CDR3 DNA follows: TGTGCCAGCACTCAGGGGGCGAACACCGGGGAGCTGTTTTTT. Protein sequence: CASTQGANTGELFF. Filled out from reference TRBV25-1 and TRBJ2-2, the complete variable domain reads EADIYQTPRYLVIGTGKKITLECSQTMGHDKMYWYQQDPGMELHLIHYSYGVNSTEKGDLSSESTVSRIRTEHFPLTLESARPSHTSQYLCASTQGANTGELFFGEGSRLTVL.

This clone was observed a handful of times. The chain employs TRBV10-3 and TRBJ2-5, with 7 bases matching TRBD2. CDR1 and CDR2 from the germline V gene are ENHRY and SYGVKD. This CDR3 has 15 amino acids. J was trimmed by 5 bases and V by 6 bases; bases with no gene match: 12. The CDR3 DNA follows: TGTGCCATCAGGGACCAGACTAGCCCCGCGGAGACCCAGTACTTC. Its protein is CAIRDQTSPAETQYF.